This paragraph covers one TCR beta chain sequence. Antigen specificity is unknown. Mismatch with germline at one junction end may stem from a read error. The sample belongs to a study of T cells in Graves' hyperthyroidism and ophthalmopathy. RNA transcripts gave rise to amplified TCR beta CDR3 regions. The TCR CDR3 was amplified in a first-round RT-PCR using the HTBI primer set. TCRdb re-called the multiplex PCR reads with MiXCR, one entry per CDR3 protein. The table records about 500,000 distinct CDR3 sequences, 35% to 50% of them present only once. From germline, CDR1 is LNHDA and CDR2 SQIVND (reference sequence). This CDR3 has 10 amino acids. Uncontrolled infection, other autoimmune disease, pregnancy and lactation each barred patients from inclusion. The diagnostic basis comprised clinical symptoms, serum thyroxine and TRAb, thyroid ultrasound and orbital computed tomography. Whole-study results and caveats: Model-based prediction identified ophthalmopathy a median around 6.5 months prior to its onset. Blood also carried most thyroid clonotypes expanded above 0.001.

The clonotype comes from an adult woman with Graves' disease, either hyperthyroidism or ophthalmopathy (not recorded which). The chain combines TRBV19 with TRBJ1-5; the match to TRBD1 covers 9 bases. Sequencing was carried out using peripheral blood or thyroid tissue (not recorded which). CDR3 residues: CASSIGTGRF. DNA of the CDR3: TGTGCCAGTAGTATCGGGACAGGGCGATTT.